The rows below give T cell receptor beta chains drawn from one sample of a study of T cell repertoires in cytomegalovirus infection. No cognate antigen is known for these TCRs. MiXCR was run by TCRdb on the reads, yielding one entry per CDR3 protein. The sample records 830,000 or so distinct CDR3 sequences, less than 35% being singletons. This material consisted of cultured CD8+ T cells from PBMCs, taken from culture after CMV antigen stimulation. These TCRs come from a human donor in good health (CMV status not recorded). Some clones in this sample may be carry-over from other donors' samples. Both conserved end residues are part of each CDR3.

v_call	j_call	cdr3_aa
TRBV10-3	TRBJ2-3	CAISEPTVVTQYF
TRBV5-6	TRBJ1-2	CASKNQGRHGYTF
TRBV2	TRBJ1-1	CASTGGLATEAFF
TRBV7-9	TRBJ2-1	CASSLALDNEQFF
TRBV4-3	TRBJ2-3	CASSQDAGTDTQYF
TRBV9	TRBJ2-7	CASSTTPLAQSYEQYF
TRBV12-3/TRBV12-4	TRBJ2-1	CASSRTPFEQFF
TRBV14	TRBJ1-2	CASSPLTGLRTLRF
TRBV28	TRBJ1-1	CASTEVGAGAAFF
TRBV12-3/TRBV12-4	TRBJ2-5	CASSFSLAGKYQETQYF
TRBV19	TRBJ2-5	CASSITGGLQVAETQYF
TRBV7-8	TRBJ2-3	CASSLVPSGSEDTDTQYF
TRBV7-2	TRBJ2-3	CASSLDLGGTDTQYF
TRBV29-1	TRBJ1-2	CSVARDKKGYTF
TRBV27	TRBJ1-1	CASSLGTGYNTEAFF
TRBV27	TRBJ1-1	CASTSYGRGLDTEAFF
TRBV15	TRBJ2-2	CATSRDRVIGELFF
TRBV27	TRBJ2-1	CASRIRVENNEQFF
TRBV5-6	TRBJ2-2	CASSLLTGTSYTGELFF
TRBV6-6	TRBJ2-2	CASSYIGELFF
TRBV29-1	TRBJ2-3	CSVAGSGSPDTQYF
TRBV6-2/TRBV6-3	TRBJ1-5	CASSRDRSLNQPQHF
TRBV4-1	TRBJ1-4	CASSQTIGRMATNEKLFF
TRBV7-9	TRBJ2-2	CASSPVTGSGELFF
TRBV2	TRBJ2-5	CARGEEPVQETQYF
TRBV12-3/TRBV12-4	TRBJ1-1	CASSFRPKDPRAFF
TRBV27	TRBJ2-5	CASSLSSGHQETQYF
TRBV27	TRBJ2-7	CASSLSATGGSHEQYF
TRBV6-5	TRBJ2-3	CASSYGERSTDTQYF
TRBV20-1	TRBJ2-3	CSARPLSGGAADTQYF
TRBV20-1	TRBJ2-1	CSARDTGQRGGPGNEQFF
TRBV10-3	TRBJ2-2	CAISESLGQGSNTGELFF
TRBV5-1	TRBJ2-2	CASLDNTGELFF
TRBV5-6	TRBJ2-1	CASSLIRAASSYNEQFF
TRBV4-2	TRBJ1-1	CASSQNRETNTEAFF
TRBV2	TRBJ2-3	CASSDVDTQYF
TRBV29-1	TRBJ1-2	CSVEDFREGDGYTF
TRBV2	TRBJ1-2	CASSMKAPQMNYGYTF
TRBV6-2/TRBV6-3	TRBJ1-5	CASSYDPYKAAGNQPQHF
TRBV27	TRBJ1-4	CASYSGTASNEKLFF
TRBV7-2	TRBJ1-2	CATPRTGGGYTF
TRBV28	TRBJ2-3	CASSFEDYSTDTQYF
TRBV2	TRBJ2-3	CARRMRGVADTQYF
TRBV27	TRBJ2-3	CASMRGTDTQYF
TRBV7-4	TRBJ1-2	CASSPDRGIYNDYTF